Shown below are 11 T cell receptor beta chains from a single sample sequenced in a study of cytomegalovirus exposure and HLA in healthy donors. The method was immunoSEQ multiplex PCR; TCRdb's version includes in-frame clones alone and lacks a portion of them. The sample yields around 190,000 clones, roughly 86% seen once. Sequencing was carried out using PBMCs. The origin of the receptors is a man in his thirties or forties in good health and CMV-seropositive.

The J gene is TRBJ1-5, the V gene TRBV27; D is undetermined. The CDR3 has 12 residues. In germline, CDR1 is MNHEY, CDR2 SMNVEV (reference sequence). V lost 4 bases, J lost 7 bases, and 8 bases lay in between. This CDR3 is CASSSWGQPQHF. CDR3 bases: TGTGCCAGCAGTTCCTGGGGACAGCCCCAGCATTTT.

This clone showed up just once. The rearrangement links TRBV29-1 to TRBJ1-1; D remains unclear. Trimming left V 5 bases short and J 3 bases short, with 7 bases between. Per the germline V gene, CDR1 is SQVTM and CDR2 is ANQGSEA. CDR3 length: 11 residues. CDR3 nucleotides: TGCAGCGTTTTACGGGACACTGAAGCTTTCTTT. Translated: CSVLRDTEAFF.

The V and J genes are TRBV4-2 and TRBJ2-7; 7 bases agree with TRBD1. V gave up 1 base and J gave up 5 bases; unmatched junction bases: 11. The germline V gene encodes CDR1 LGHNA and CDR2 YNFKEQ. This CDR3 is 16 amino acids long. CDR3 sequence: CASSQARTGETDEQYF. In DNA form, the CDR3 reads TGTGCCAGCAGCCAAGCGCGGACAGGAGAAACCGACGAGCAGTACTTC.

The chain links TRBV27 to TRBJ1-5; 7 bases agree with TRBD1. The CDR3 is 13 amino acids. In germline, CDR1 is MNHEY, CDR2 SMNVEV (reference sequence). Losses at the gene ends were 3 bases for V and 7 bases for J; bases not matched to a gene: 3. For the CDR3, the DNA is TGTGCCAGCAGTTTGACAGGGCGGCAGCCCCAGCATTTT. It yields the protein CASSLTGRQPQHF.

This clone was seen only once. The gene calls are TRBV5-1 and TRBJ2-1; possible D gene TRBD1, 6 bases. The CDR3 covers 14 residues. Germline-derived CDR1 and CDR2 are SGHRS and YFSETQ. The ends were cut back, 2 bases at V and 8 bases at J, with 14 bases in the middle. The CDR3 DNA reads TGCGCCAGCAGCTTAGGGCAGGGGATGGATGAGCAGTTCTTC. Translation: CASSLGQGMDEQFF.

The V call is TRBV7-2, the J call TRBJ2-5; 7 nucleotides align to TRBD1. The trim removed 4 bases at V and 4 bases at J, leaving 9 bases unmatched. Per the germline V gene, CDR1 is SGHTA and CDR2 is FQGNSA. This CDR3 is 15 amino acids long. Here the CDR3 DNA reads TGTGCCAGCAGCTCCCGCGCCTACAGGGGAGAGACCCAGTACTTC. Amino acids: CASSSRAYRGETQYF.

The chain recombines TRBV2 with TRBJ2-3; either TRBD1 or TRBD2 may fit D (5 bases each). Germline CDR1 and CDR2: SNHLY and FYNNEI. CDR3 size: 12 residues. Trimming left V 3 bases short and J 14 bases short, with 15 bases between. CDR3: CASSEGRTGPYF. Written as DNA, the CDR3 is TGTGCCAGCAGTGAGGGGCGGACGGGGCCGTATTTT.

The chain links TRBV12-5 to TRBJ1-6; 9 bases agree with TRBD1. The V gene end was trimmed by 5 bases and the J gene end by 6 bases; junction bases not matched to a gene: 5. CDR3 size: 15 residues. Germline V gene sequence: CDR1 LGHNT, CDR2 FRNRAP. Here the CDR3 DNA reads TGTGCTAGTGGTCCCCGGGACAGGGCTAATTCACCCCTCCACTTT. Translated: CASGPRDRANSPLHF. Full variable domain (outside the CDR3, taken from reference TRBV12-5 and TRBJ1-6): DARVTQTPRHKVTEMGQEVTMRCQPILGHNTVFWYRQTMMQGLELLAYFRNRAPLDDSGMPKDRFSAEMPDATLATLKIQPSEPRDSAVYFCASGPRDRANSPLHFGNGTRLTVT.

As for this clone: A much larger clone differs from this one at a single base, so this may be a read error. The chain couples TRBV29-1 to TRBJ2-5, with 10 bases that match TRBD2. The end of the DNA is better explained by TRBJ2-7, so the J call may be wrong. The CDR3 extends over 13 amino acids. Germline CDR1 and CDR2: SQVTM and ANQGSEA. The CDR3 region is CSVGTSGNYEQYF. CDR3 nucleotide sequence: TGCAGCGTTGGAACTAGCGGGAACTACGAGCAGTACTTC.

This rearrangement joins TRBV4-2 to TRBJ2-7; 11 bases align to TRBD2. V trimming: 0 bases; J trimming: 7 bases; junction bases outside the gene matches: 5. Germline values: CDR1 LGHNA, CDR2 YNFKEQ. This CDR3 contains 15 residues. The CDR3 is CASSQDQTSGKEQYF. As DNA, the CDR3 is TGTGCCAGCAGCCAAGACCAGACTAGCGGGAAAGAGCAGTACTTC.

The J gene is TRBJ2-7, the V gene TRBV14; perhaps TRBD2 as D (7 bases). Trimming left V 4 bases short and J 6 bases short, with 13 bases between. The CDR3 covers 13 residues. Per the germline V gene, CDR1 is SGHDN and CDR2 is FVKESK. CDR3 sequence: CASSLPGGREQYF. The CDR3 DNA is TGTGCCAGCAGCCTTCCGGGGGGCCGCGAGCAGTACTTC.